This TCR beta chain was identified during a study of cytotoxic CD8 clonotypes in ibrutinib-treated CLL (dated by TCRdb to about 2021). Describing the broader study: The cohort was composed of approximately 11 relapsed/refractory and approximately 16 treatment-naive patients; IGHV unmutated status was identified in some 17 patients. Cryopreserved peripheral blood mononuclear cells were collected at three points: before therapy, at response, and at either sustained remission or disease progression. Partial responses were observed in around 25 patients and complete responses in 2; after a median follow-up of around 68 months, remission was maintained in roughly 15 patients and progression was observed in some 12. Samples averaged approximately 260,000 productive templates and tens of thousands of productive rearrangements. Of the roughly 90 participants in the trial, 25 to 30 had longitudinal samples available. Response samples were taken after a median of about a year on treatment, ranging from 6 to 36 months. Every remission and progressive disease sample was obtained while ibrutinib was still being received by the patients. What the work shows at the level of the full study, not this receptor alone: At baseline, clonality was higher than in age-matched healthy donors and showed a strong correlation with circulating CD8+ T-cell counts. Public clonotypes were rare and either shrank or stayed stable during treatment, and the rise in clonality at ibrutinib response reflected expansion of private clonotypes. Sustained-remission and progressing patients did not have matched sampling times, and lymph node repertoires were not examined. Clonality increased at ibrutinib response, stayed stable in sustained remission, and fell back toward baseline at progression.

Of note for this clone: Its antigen has not been determined. Per-nucleotide qualities are absent, and no much larger clonotype sits a single base away.

A MiSeq instrument was used for deep resolution sequencing, which targeted depths ranging from 1 in 1 million up to 1 in 200,000 T cells, with coverage averaging 10x for each clonotype. The immunoSEQ hsTCRB Kit was used to generate TCR beta libraries. The study's processing was this. Data were analyzed with ImmunoSEQ Data Assistant and ImmunoSEQ Analyzer, with V, D and J genes assigned per IMGT definitions. Clonality, which ranges from 0 to 1, was calculated by subtracting the normalized Shannon entropy of productive rearrangement frequencies from one. Only overrepresented clonotypes making up at least 0.05% of the repertoire of each patient were included in the public clonotype analysis. About twelve age-matched healthy donor repertoires from immuneACCESS were used as controls for clonality. The source is immuneACCESS, and TCRdb retained only in-frame sequences with V and J called. Part of the clones is not carried over; for the studies checked, unresolved V genes explain less than half of this, and the remainder is unexplained. V, J and clone size are those of that table, while D and trimming were read from the DNA. This sample has fewer than 200,000 clones in its table, and approximately 80% of those were observed once. Of the sample, about 4.6% is held by the ten largest clones.

This specimen's time point label, per the study, means: around 25 months on ibrutinib. For TCR beta library preparation, approximately 2 micrograms of genomic DNA were isolated from cryopreserved PBMCs. Longitudinal blood samples from CLL patients on ibrutinib monotherapy underwent high-throughput TCR beta sequencing. The patients took part in an open-label, single-center phase 2 trial of ibrutinib monotherapy. V lost 2 bases and J lost 1 base; the stretch between them is 9 bases long. From a lookup of the germline V gene, CDR1 and CDR2 are MGHRA and YSYEKL. The CDR3 has 16 amino acids, counting the end cysteine and phenylalanine. Only the CDR3 DNA stays, 48 bases, in frame from base 1.

The receptor was derived from a human donor with chronic lymphocytic leukemia. Here the chain combines TRBV4-1 and TRBJ2-6; a confident D gene designation cannot be given. The sample in question was PBMCs, obtained after 24 months of ibrutinib treatment. The CDR3: CASSQFSASGANVLTF. The DNA sequence reads TGCGCCAGCAGCCAATTTTCGGCGTCTGGGGCCAACGTCCTGACTTTC.